This T cell receptor (beta chain) stems from a study of T-cell reconstitution after alpha-beta-depleted transplantation in children. This clonotype was detected a few times. It was with unique molecular identifiers that the TCRbeta library was prepared. TCRdb re-derived calls from the PCR reads in MiXCR, one entry per CDR3 protein. The sample has about 540,000 distinct CDR3 sequences; around 19% are singletons. CDR1 SGDLS and CDR2 YYNGEE come from the germline V gene. Deletions cut 4 bases from V and 4 bases from J, with 20 bases between. This CDR3 region has 16 residues. The source of this sequence is a human donor who donated a stem cell graft to a child with acute lymphoblastic leukemia. Sequencing used PBMCs from the stem cell graft donor, obtained from the stem cell graft. The chain carries TRBV9 and TRBJ1-2; unclear D gene. Written as DNA, the CDR3 is TGTGCCAGCAGCCCCCGGCCGCAAATATGGTTCTATGGCTACACCTTC. This codes for CASSPRPQIWFYGYTF.